One sample yielded the 5 T cell receptor beta chains listed below, sequenced in a study of T cells in Graves' hyperthyroidism and ophthalmopathy. Researchers took RNA transcripts and amplified the TCR beta CDR3 regions from them. Primed by the HTBI set, a first-round RT-PCR was run on the TCR CDR3. TCRdb called the multiplex PCR reads again in MiXCR, with one record for every CDR3 protein. The profile covers around 270,000 distinct CDR3 sequences, with approximately 18% appearing a single time and less than 45% taken by the ten largest. Sequencing input: blood. The receptors derive from a man between 50 and 59 years old with Graves' ophthalmopathy.

This clonotype was counted only a few times. J is TRBJ2-2 and V is TRBV3-1; 11 bases match TRBD1. The J segment lost 2 bases and the V segment lost 2 bases, leaving 7 bases of the junction unmatched. The CDR3 runs to 18 residues. Germline CDR1 and CDR2: LGHDT and YNNKEL (reference sequence). CDR3 DNA: TGTGCCAGCAGCCAAAGGAGGACAGGGGGCCTTAACACCGGGGAGCTGTTTTTT. This codes for CASSQRRTGGLNTGELFF.

This clonotype was seen ten or more times. The chain joins TRBV24-1 to TRBJ1-2; D not resolved. Germline values: CDR1 KGHDR, CDR2 SFDVKD. CDR3 length: 13 residues. Trimming removed 1 base from V and 6 bases from J, with 8 bases in between. The CDR3 DNA reads TGTGCCACCAGTGATTTTCCCTCAGATGGCTACACCTTC. This gives the protein CATSDFPSDGYTF.

Many counts were recorded for this clonotype. This chain links TRBV7-3 with TRBJ1-1; tentative D call: TRBD1 (6 bases). V lost 5 bases and J lost 6, with 13 bases in between. This CDR3 region has 13 residues. Per germline, CDR1 SGHTA and CDR2 FQGTGA. The CDR3 sequence: CASSPTGLAEAFF. The CDR3 region has the DNA TGTGCCAGCAGCCCAACAGGGCTAGCTGAAGCTTTCTTT.

This clonotype was counted ten times or more. The chain recombines TRBV20-1 with TRBJ2-7; D uncertain. CDR3 size: 14 residues. With 1 base removed from V and 0 bases from J, the gap between germline ends came to 10 bases. Germline V lookup: CDR1 DFQATT, CDR2 SNEGSKA (reference sequence). The CDR3 sequence: CSARVWDSSYEQYF. The CDR3 DNA reads as TGCAGTGCTAGAGTGTGGGATAGCTCCTACGAGCAGTACTTC.

The CDR3 is CASSLNREPYEQYF. DNA of the CDR3: TGTGCCAGCAGCTTAAACAGGGAGCCCTACGAGCAGTACTTC. The chain is built from TRBV7-9 and TRBJ2-7, with D maybe TRBD1 (6 bases). The ends were cut back, 2 bases at V and 2 bases at J, with 10 bases in the middle. Germline CDR1 is SEHNR and CDR2 is FQNEAQ (reference sequence). The CDR3 covers 14 residues.